This is a list of T cell receptor beta chains from one sample in a study of shared clonotypes between healthy human individuals. The protocol was immunoSEQ multiplex PCR, while the TCRdb copy is restricted to in-frame clones and leaves out a portion. Altogether roughly 500,000 clones are present, around 79% being singletons, with the ten largest covering roughly 13%. The material sequenced was PBMCs. The receptors come from a middle-aged woman in good health. Some clones in this sample may be carry-over from other donors' samples. CDR3s include the opening cysteine and the closing phenylalanine or tryptophan. D genes are given only for firm matches. For some rows the clone size is stated as once, few or many, or as a class when expanded; others skip it.

>TRBV14|14|NA|TRBJ2-7|NA
CASSQVRLTGEQYF
TGTGCCAGCAGCCAAGTACGCTTAACCGGCGAGCAGTACTTC
>TRBV6-5|14|NA|TRBJ2-1|NA
CASSYGGEYNEQFF
TGTGCCAGCAGTTACGGTGGAGAGTACAATGAGCAGTTCTTC
>TRBV6-6|13|NA|TRBJ1-1|few
CASSGGGITEAFF
TGTGCCAGCAGCGGGGGGGGAATCACTGAAGCTTTCTTT
>TRBV10-1|13|NA|TRBJ2-1|NA
CASSDQSYNEQFF
TGCGCCAGCAGTGACCAAAGTTACAATGAGCAGTTCTTC
>TRBV28|14|NA|TRBJ2-3|NA
CASSSRGGTDTQYF
TGTGCCAGCAGTTCAAGAGGCGGCACAGATACGCAGTATTTT
>TRBV5-1|15|TRBD2|TRBJ2-1|NA
CASSTSDSYYNEQFF
TGCGCCAGCAGCACTAGCGACTCCTACTACAATGAGCAGTTCTTC
>TRBV27|15|TRBD2|TRBJ2-1|NA
CASSRTSGRGNEQFF
TGTGCCAGCAGTCGGACTAGCGGGAGGGGCAATGAGCAGTTCTTC
>TRBV28|17|TRBD2|TRBJ2-5|few
CASSRPGLAGGRKTQYF
TGTGCCAGCAGTCGTCCGGGACTAGCGGGAGGGCGGAAGACCCAGTACTTC
>TRBV2|13|NA|TRBJ2-5|once
CASRYRELGTQYF
TGTGCCAGCAGATACAGGGAATTGGGGACCCAGTACTTC
>TRBV5-1|14|TRBD1|TRBJ2-2|NA
CASSPGQITGELFF
TGCGCCAGCAGCCCGGGACAGATCACCGGGGAGCTGTTTTTT
>TRBV2|13|TRBD1|TRBJ1-4|NA
CASTGTVNEKLFF
TGTGCCAGCACAGGGACAGTTAATGAAAAACTGTTTTTT
>TRBV6-1|16|NA|TRBJ2-2|NA
CASSEVGWERTGELFF
TGTGCCAGCAGTGAAGTTGGGTGGGAGAGAACCGGGGAGCTGTTTTTT
>TRBV14|10|NA|TRBJ1-5|few
CASRDQPQHF
TGTGCCAGCCGAGATCAGCCCCAGCATTTT
>TRBV10-3|11|NA|TRBJ1-1|few
CAISLGTEAFF
TGTGCCATCAGTCTTGGCACTGAAGCTTTCTTT
>TRBV18|15|NA|TRBJ2-1|NA
CASSPGRAGDNEQFF
TGTGCCAGCTCACCTGGGCGAGCTGGTGACAATGAGCAGTTCTTC
>TRBV7-6|16|TRBD2|TRBJ2-7|NA
CASSLAGAGATYEQYF
TGTGCCAGCAGCTTAGCGGGAGCGGGAGCCACCTACGAGCAGTACTTC
>TRBV7-2|15|TRBD2|TRBJ2-5|NA
CASSFGLAEQETQYF
TGTGCCAGCAGCTTTGGACTAGCGGAACAAGAGACCCAGTACTTC
>TRBV11-2|17|TRBD1|TRBJ2-2|few
CASSFLTVAGGTGELFF
TGTGCCAGCAGCTTTTTAACGGTTGCAGGGGGCACCGGGGAGCTGTTTTTT
>TRBV27|16|NA|TRBJ1-3|NA
CASSFSLPSRGNTIYF
TGTGCCAGCAGTTTCTCCTTACCCTCTCGTGGAAACACCATATATTTT
>TRBV5-4|13|NA|TRBJ2-1|few
CASSPEPPNEQFF
TGTGCCAGCAGCCCCGAACCCCCCAATGAGCAGTTCTTC
>TRBV2|16|TRBD2|TRBJ2-7|many
CASSEMLAGGLGEQYF
TGTGCCAGCAGTGAGATGTTAGCGGGAGGGCTGGGCGAGCAGTACTTC
>TRBV7-8|15|NA|TRBJ2-2|once
CASSLSGSGTGELFF
TGTGCCAGCAGCTTATCAGGGTCGGGCACCGGGGAGCTGTTTTTT
>TRBV6-5|12|TRBD2|TRBJ2-7|once
CASGPGGREQYF
TGTGCCAGCGGGCCGGGGGGTCGAGAGCAGTACTTC
>TRBV5-1|15|NA|TRBJ2-7|NA
CASSVGLAETYEQYF
TGCGCCAGCAGCGTCGGATTAGCGGAGACCTACGAGCAGTACTTC
>TRBV28|15|NA|TRBJ2-1|NA
CASRQGPGVYNEQFF
TGTGCCAGCAGACAGGGTCCTGGGGTCTACAATGAGCAGTTCTTC
>TRBV2|15|TRBD2|TRBJ2-7|NA
CASSDTSGRAGEQYF
TGTGCCAGCAGTGATACTAGCGGGAGGGCCGGAGAGCAGTACTTC
>TRBV29-1|13|NA|TRBJ2-7|NA
CSVEGRGPYEQYF
TGCAGCGTTGAAGGGCGGGGTCCCTACGAGCAGTACTTC
>TRBV5-1|16|NA|TRBJ2-1|NA
CASSLGIEAGGNEQFF
TGCGCCAGCAGCTTAGGTATAGAGGCTGGGGGCAATGAGCAGTTCTTC
>TRBV27|17|NA|TRBJ1-5|NA
CASSLSGQLRGNQPQHF
TGTGCCAGCAGTTTATCTGGACAGCTTAGGGGCAATCAGCCCCAGCATTTT
>TRBV29-1|13|NA|TRBJ1-1|NA
CSVEDTANTEAFF
TGCAGCGTTGAAGACACAGCAAACACTGAAGCTTTCTTT
>TRBV19|13|NA|TRBJ2-2|NA
CASSILNTGELFF
TGTGCCAGTAGTATATTGAACACCGGGGAGCTGTTTTTT
>TRBV5-6|13|NA|TRBJ2-6|NA
CASSFGRANVLTF
TGTGCCAGCAGCTTTGGAAGGGCCAACGTCCTGACTTTC
>TRBV9|17|TRBD2|TRBJ2-1|NA
CASSVEGTRGSYNEQFF
TGTGCCAGCAGCGTAGAAGGGACTAGAGGTTCCTACAATGAGCAGTTCTTC
>TRBV28|16|NA|TRBJ1-2|NA
CASSPPGGALRYGYTF
TGTGCCAGCAGCCCCCCGGGGGGGGCCCTTCGGTATGGCTACACCTTC
>TRBV28|18|TRBD1|TRBJ1-4|NA
CASSYDRGKFVANEKLFF
TGTGCCAGCAGTTACGACAGGGGGAAGTTTGTAGCTAATGAAAAACTGTTTTTT
>TRBV2|15|NA|TRBJ2-7|NA
CASSEARQSSGEQYF
TGTGCCAGCAGTGAAGCGAGGCAGAGCTCAGGCGAGCAGTACTTC
>TRBV7-3|13|NA|TRBJ2-5|NA
CASSPGFGETQYF
TGTGCCAGCAGCCCGGGGTTCGGGGAGACCCAGTACTTC
>TRBV5-6|16|TRBD2|TRBJ2-1|NA
CASSLISTSAYNEQFF
TGTGCCAGCAGCTTGATCTCGACTAGCGCTTACAATGAGCAGTTCTTC
>TRBV7-8|15|TRBD1|TRBJ2-4|once
CASTPDRGGGNIQYF
TGTGCCAGCACCCCTGACAGGGGTGGTGGGAACATTCAGTACTTC
>TRBV19|15|NA|TRBJ2-1|NA
CASSIDALGHNEQFF
TGTGCCAGTAGTATAGATGCACTAGGGCACAATGAGCAGTTCTTC
>TRBV30|16|TRBD2|TRBJ2-2|NA
CAWSVLAGALTGELFF
TGTGCCTGGAGTGTACTAGCGGGAGCCCTCACCGGGGAGCTGTTTTTT
>TRBV9|17|NA|TRBJ2-6|few
CASSPVGPSSGANVLTF
TGTGCCAGCAGCCCGGTCGGTCCGAGCTCTGGGGCCAACGTCCTGACTTTC
>TRBV7-9|15|NA|TRBJ1-2|once
CASSLVEGSNYGYTF
TGTGCCAGCAGCTTAGTAGAGGGGTCTAACTATGGCTACACCTTC
>TRBV19|15|NA|TRBJ2-1|NA
CASSISLGKRNEQFF
TGTGCCAGTAGTATAAGCTTGGGGAAGAGGAATGAGCAGTTCTTC
>TRBV10-3|16|TRBD1|TRBJ1-6|NA
CAISDPGTGGNSPLHF
TGTGCCATCAGTGACCCCGGGACAGGGGGTAATTCACCCCTCCACTTT
>TRBV5-1|20|NA|TRBJ1-4|NA
CASSLDGRGRNQATNEKLFF
TGCGCCAGCAGCTTGGACGGGCGAGGCCGGAATCAGGCAACTAATGAAAAACTGTTTTTT
>TRBV28|18|TRBD1|TRBJ2-7|NA
CASPPSGTEAVLRYEQYF
TGTGCCAGCCCCCCCTCCGGGACAGAGGCGGTGTTGCGCTACGAGCAGTACTTC
>TRBV27|15|NA|TRBJ2-7|NA
CASTPRGGYAYEQYF
TGTGCCAGCACTCCACGAGGAGGGTATGCCTACGAGCAGTACTTC
>TRBV9|16|NA|TRBJ2-7|NA
CASSVAPSSSGYEQYF
TGTGCCAGCAGCGTAGCCCCGTCTAGCAGCGGCTACGAGCAGTACTTC
>TRBV19|12|NA|TRBJ1-1|few
CASSILGTEAFF
TGTGCCAGTAGTATTCTGGGAACTGAAGCTTTCTTT
>TRBV18|15|TRBD2|TRBJ2-1|NA
CASSLAGSSYNEQFF
TGTGCCAGCTCACTAGCGGGAAGCTCCTACAATGAGCAGTTCTTC
>TRBV14|14|NA|TRBJ2-1|NA
CASSQEFGSYEQFF
TGTGCCAGCAGCCAAGAGTTTGGTAGCTATGAGCAGTTCTTC
>TRBV28|14|NA|TRBJ2-4|NA
CASSQRPPKNIQYF
TGTGCCAGCAGTCAACGGCCCCCCAAAAACATTCAGTACTTC
>TRBV5-4|16|TRBD2|TRBJ2-3|NA
CASSQSLAGAGDTQYF
TGTGCCAGCAGCCAGTCTCTAGCGGGAGCTGGAGATACGCAGTATTTT
>TRBV6-5|14|TRBD2|TRBJ2-5|NA
CALQGEGEGETQYF
TGTGCCCTCCAGGGAGAAGGGGAGGGAGAGACCCAGTACTTC